Listed below are T cell receptor beta chains from one sample, sequenced in a study of shared clonotypes between healthy human individuals. Sequencing was performed with immunoSEQ multiplex PCR; in TCRdb, only in-frame clones are kept and a portion is missing. Of about 680,000 clones listed, 60% to 80% are singletons. Sample: memory CD4+ T cells sorted from blood. The receptors derive from a woman under 40 in good health. CDR3s include the opening cysteine and the closing phenylalanine or tryptophan. The D gene is left open where the match is weak. Clone size is given for some rows only: seen once, a few or many times, or a class if the clone is expanded.

- | TRBJ1-4 | TRBD1 | TRBV4-1 | TGCGCCAGCAGCCAAACACCGGGACAGGTGGCAACTAATGAAAAACTGTTTTTT | CASSQTPGQVATNEKLFF
once | TRBJ1-3 | - | TRBV28 | TGTGCCAGCAGGCGTGCTCTGGGAAACACCATATATTTT | CASRRALGNTIYF
- | TRBJ2-2 | - | TRBV5-1 | TGCGCCAGCAGCTTGGAGCGAGAAGCCGGGGAGCTGTTTTTT | CASSLEREAGELFF
once | TRBJ1-1 | TRBD1 | TRBV18 | TGTGCCAGCTCACCTCAAGCACAGGGGTCGACTGAAGCTTTCTTT | CASSPQAQGSTEAFF
- | TRBJ2-3 | - | TRBV28 | TGTGCCAGCGGATGGACTTTGGGTGGCGGAATTGCAGATACGCAGTATTTT | CASGWTLGGGIADTQYF
few | TRBJ2-5 | TRBD2 | TRBV7-9 | TGTGCCAGCAGCAGAGGACTAGCGGCCCAAGAGACCCAGTACTTC | CASSRGLAAQETQYF
- | TRBJ2-5 | TRBD1 | TRBV11-2 | TGTGCCAGCAGCCTTGACAGGGGTCGTGCGGAGACCCAGTACTTC | CASSLDRGRAETQYF
- | TRBJ2-3 | - | TRBV11-2 | TGTGCCAGCAGCCCAACAGGCTCAAGCGCAGATACGCAGTATTTT | CASSPTGSSADTQYF
- | TRBJ2-7 | - | TRBV6-6 | TGTGCCAGCAGTCGCGATACTAACAACTACGAGCAGTACTTC | CASSRDTNNYEQYF
- | TRBJ2-1 | TRBD2 | TRBV7-8 | TGTGCCAGCAGCTTTCCCGGGACTAGCGGGATAGGTGAGCAGTTCTTC | CASSFPGTSGIGEQFF
- | TRBJ2-5 | TRBD1 | TRBV29-1 | TGCAGCGACCCCCGGGACAGGAGTTACCAAGAGACCCAGTACTTC | CSDPRDRSYQETQYF
- | TRBJ2-3 | - | TRBV4-2 | TGTGCCAGCAGCCAAGAGCGGCTCACAGATACGCAGTATTTT | CASSQERLTDTQYF
- | TRBJ2-3 | TRBD2 | TRBV19 | TGTGCCAGTAGAGGGGTGGGCGGGAGAGGTGGTACGCAGTATTTT | CASRGVGGRGGTQYF
- | TRBJ2-7 | TRBD1 | TRBV6-5 | TGTGCCAGCAGTTACCGGACAGGGTCGACCTACGAGCAGTACTTC | CASSYRTGSTYEQYF
once | TRBJ2-7 | - | TRBV28 | TGTGCCAGCAGCAGCCAGCAGCGACTCTATAGCTCCTACGAGCAGTACTTC | CASSSQQRLYSSYEQYF
- | TRBJ2-6 | - | TRBV27 | TGTGCCAGCAGGTACAACTCTGGGGCCAACGTCCTGACTTTC | CASRYNSGANVLTF
- | TRBJ2-3 | - | TRBV19 | TGTGCCAGTAGCCTACCGGAGGGGTGGAGGCAGTATTTT | CASSLPEGWRQYF
- | TRBJ2-7 | TRBD2 | TRBV28 | TGTGCCAGCAGTAGTAGCGGGAGTATCGGCTACGAGCAGTACTTC | CASSSSGSIGYEQYF
- | TRBJ2-7 | TRBD2 | TRBV7-9 | TGTGCCAGTCGCGGGGGTTCCTACGAGCAGTACTTC | CASRGGSYEQYF
many | TRBJ2-5 | TRBD2 | TRBV2 | TGTGCCAGCAGGGACCTTAGCGGGAGAGGGGAGACCCAGTACTTC | CASRDLSGRGETQYF
- | TRBJ1-2 | - | TRBV15 | TGTGCCACCAGCAGAGAAACGGCAGCCGGTGGCTACACCTTC | CATSRETAAGGYTF
- | TRBJ2-7 | TRBD2 | TRBV19 | TGTGCCAGTAGAAAAGGGACTAGCGGAACCTACGAGCAGTACTTC | CASRKGTSGTYEQYF
once | TRBJ2-5 | TRBD2 | TRBV15 | TGTGCCACCAGGACAGGGGAGGAGGCTAAAGCCTGGTGGAGACTAGCGGGAGTCGAAGAGACCCAGTACTTC | CATRTGEEAKAWWRLAGVEETQYF
- | TRBJ2-7 | TRBD1 | TRBV7-9 | TGTGCCAGCAGCACGGGACAGGGAGAGAAGTACGAGCAGTACTTC | CASSTGQGEKYEQYF
- | TRBJ2-5 | - | TRBV28 | TGTGCCAGCAGTTTGGCGCAGGGTAGCCGGACCCAGTACTTC | CASSLAQGSRTQYF
once | TRBJ2-6 | TRBD1 | TRBV19 | TGTGCCAGTAGGGACAGGGTTCGGGGGGCCAACGTCCTGACTTTC | CASRDRVRGANVLTF
- | TRBJ2-3 | TRBD1 | TRBV5-8 | TGTGCCAGCAGCTCACCCGGCGGGACAGGGTATACAGATACGCAGTATTTT | CASSSPGGTGYTDTQYF
- | TRBJ2-7 | - | TRBV11-3 | TGTGCCAGCAGCCGGGGTAGACACGGGACCTACGAGCAGTACTTC | CASSRGRHGTYEQYF
- | TRBJ1-2 | - | TRBV20-1 | TGCAGTGCTAGCCAGGAGGTGGGCTACACCTTC | CSASQEVGYTF
- | TRBJ2-7 | - | TRBV4-1 | TGCGCCAGCAGCCCGAGTAGGTGGTACGAGCAGTACTTC | CASSPSRWYEQYF
- | TRBJ1-3 | - | TRBV19 | TGTGCCAGTAGTACTCAGCCCCGGGCCCCTGGCAACACCATATATTTT | CASSTQPRAPGNTIYF
once | TRBJ1-5 | - | TRBV7-9 | TGTGCCAGCAGCCGTGGGAATCAGCCCCAGCATTTT | CASSRGNQPQHF
- | TRBJ2-7 | TRBD1 | TRBV18 | TGTGCCAGCTCACCCTACCCCGCGGACAGGGTGAACGAGCAGTACTTC | CASSPYPADRVNEQYF
- | TRBJ2-5 | - | TRBV27 | TGTGCCAGCGGGAGAGGGCTAGAGGCCAAGACCCAGTACTTC | CASGRGLEAKTQYF
- | TRBJ1-2 | - | TRBV28 | TGTGCCAGCAGTTCCGAGGGCAGTAACTATGGCTACACCTTC | CASSSEGSNYGYTF